Included here is one T cell receptor (beta chain) sequence, with context. Antigen specificity is unknown. These data come from a study of identical twins. Each donor was a healthy Caucasian. A universal primer binding site was introduced by template switching. The final cDNA contained unique molecular identifiers. TCRdb re-called the 5' RACE reads through MiXCR, storing one row per CDR3 protein. The table lists about 530,000 distinct CDR3 sequences, around 24% of them singletons. Study results and limitations: Where beta out-of-frame sequences were concerned, excess twin sharing was weaker.

Trimming shortened V by 5 bases and J by 7 bases, and 15 bases separated the two germline ends. This CDR3 comprises 13 residues. The same sample was also used in a study of yellow fever vaccine responses in identical twins.

The sequence was collected from a woman aged 18-35 years in good health. The specimen sequenced was CD4+ T cells sorted from blood. The chain carries TRBV12-3 or TRBV12-4 and TRBJ2-7; D is possibly TRBD1 (6 bases). The CDR3: CASSRQGPWEQYF. The CDR3 nucleotides are TGTGCCAGCAGTCGTCAGGGGCCCTGGGAGCAGTACTTC.